This T cell receptor beta chain was observed in a study of shared clonotypes between healthy human individuals. Study-level points and caveats: The study generally estimated greater richness for naive than memory subsets.

It was into CD45RA+ naive and CD45RA-negative memory subsets that the CD4+ cells were split. This CDR3 has 14 residues. V lost 6 bases and J lost 3; bases outside the gene matches: 4. CDR1 is SNHLY, CDR2 FYNNEI, per germline. Each subset's genomic DNA was shared equally among a number of immunoSEQ plates. This table comes from immunoSEQ multiplex PCR, and its TCRdb copy is limited to in-frame clones, with some not included. Seen here are 2 million to 2.5 million clones, 85% to 95% observed once, and the top ten hold approximately 0.4%. Notes on this clone: The antigen is undetermined.

The receptor was isolated from a man between 18 and 35 years old in good health. Some clones in this sample may be carry-over from other donors' samples. The gene calls are TRBV2 and TRBJ2-7; 11 bases align to TRBD1. The sequencing sample was made of naive CD4+ T cells from PBMCs. Subset given: CD45RA+ positively selected. The CDR3 here is CASSEDRGHYEQYF. The CDR3 bases are TGTGCCAGCAGCGAGGACAGGGGGCACTACGAGCAGTACTTC. Filled out from reference TRBV2 and TRBJ2-7, the complete variable domain reads EPEVTQTPSHQVTQMGQEVILRCVPISNHLYFYWYRQILGQKVEFLVSFYNNEISEKSEIFDDQFSVERPDGSNFTLKIRSTKLEDSAMYFCASSEDRGHYEQYFGPGTRLTVT.